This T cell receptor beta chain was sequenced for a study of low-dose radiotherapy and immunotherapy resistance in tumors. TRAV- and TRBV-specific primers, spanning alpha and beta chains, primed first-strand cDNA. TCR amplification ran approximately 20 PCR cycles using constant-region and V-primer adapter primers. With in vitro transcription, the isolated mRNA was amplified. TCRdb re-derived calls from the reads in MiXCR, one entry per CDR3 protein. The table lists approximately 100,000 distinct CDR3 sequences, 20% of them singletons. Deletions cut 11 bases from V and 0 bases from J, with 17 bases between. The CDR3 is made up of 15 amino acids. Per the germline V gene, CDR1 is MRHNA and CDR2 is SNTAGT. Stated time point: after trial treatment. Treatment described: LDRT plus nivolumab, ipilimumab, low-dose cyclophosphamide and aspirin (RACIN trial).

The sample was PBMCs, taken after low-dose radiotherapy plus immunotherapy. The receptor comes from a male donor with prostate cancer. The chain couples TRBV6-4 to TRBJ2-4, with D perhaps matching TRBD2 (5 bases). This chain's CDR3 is CAASFRELAKNIQYF. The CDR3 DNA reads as TGTGCCGCCAGCTTCCGGGAACTAGCCAAAAACATTCAGTACTTC.